This entry lists 24 T cell receptor beta chains sequenced from one sample in a study of blood T cell repertoires in COVID-19. Generated by immunoSEQ multiplex PCR, the TCRdb table keeps only in-frame clones and is missing some. This table holds hundreds of thousands of clones, 85% to 90% found once. Sequences were obtained from peripheral blood. The receptor set was obtained from a woman aged 40 to 50 who had recovered from COVID-19.

This clone was counted a single time. The chain recombines TRBV5-6 with TRBJ2-3, with no clear D. The CDR3 covers 13 residues. V was cut by 1 base and J by 0 bases, with 3 bases left in between. CDR1 and CDR2 (germline): SGHDT, YYEEEE. CDR3 sequence reads: CASSLSSTDTQYF. DNA for the CDR3: TGTGCCAGCAGCTTGTCTAGCACAGATACGCAGTATTTT. Combining the CDR3 with reference TRBV5-6 and TRBJ2-3 gives the whole variable domain DAGVTQSPTHLIKTRGQQVTLRCSPKSGHDTVSWYQQALGQGPQFIFQYYEEEERQRGNFPDRFSGHQFPNYSSELNVNALLLGDSALYLCASSLSSTDTQYFGPGTRLTVL.

This clone was seen once. V gene TRBV7-9 combines with J gene TRBJ1-2; D unclear. The germline gives CDR1 SEHNR, CDR2 FQNEAQ (reference sequence). The V and J ends lost 1 base and 4 bases respectively, with 13 bases between them. The CDR3 has 15 residues. CDR3 bases: TGTGCCAGCAGCTTAGGGGAGGGATTGACCTATGGCTACACCTTC. Translating gives CASSLGEGLTYGYTF. Full variable domain (outside the CDR3, taken from reference TRBV7-9 and TRBJ1-2): DTGVSQNPRHKITKRGQNVTFRCDPISEHNRLYWYRQTLGQGPEFLTYFQNEAQLEKSRLLSDRFSAERPKGSFSTLEIQRTEQGDSAMYLCASSLGEGLTYGYTFGSGTRLTVV.

The rearrangement links TRBV4-3 to TRBJ2-7, with D perhaps TRBD2 (5 bases). V was cut by 0 bases and J by 2 bases, with 11 bases left in between. Germline V gene lookup returns CDR1 LGHNA and CDR2 YSLEER. This CDR3 contains 15 residues. The CDR3 DNA reads TGCGCCAGCAGCCAAGAAGGAGGAGCCCCCTACGAGCAGTACTTC. This sequence encodes CASSQEGGAPYEQYF.

The chain is built from TRBV3-1 (or the pseudogene TRBV3-2) and TRBJ1-1; TRBD1 agrees at 9 bases. After removal of 2 bases from V and 6 bases from J, the junction contained 4 bases not matched to a gene. The CDR3 totals 14 residues. Germline V gives CDR1 LGHDT, CDR2 YNNKEL (reference sequence). The CDR3 protein is CASSQMGTGSEAFF. The CDR3 nucleotides are TGTGCCAGCAGCCAAATGGGGACAGGGTCTGAAGCTTTCTTT.

The chain uses TRBV5-5 and TRBJ2-4, with D possibly matching TRBD1 (5 bases). This CDR3 region has 14 residues. Trimming pared 0 bases from V and 6 bases from J, leaving 10 bases between. Germline loops: CDR1 SGHKS, CDR2 YYEKEE (reference sequence). CDR3 bases: TGTGCCAGCAGCTTGGGGGGCCGGGTAAACATTCAGTACTTC. Its protein product is CASSLGGRVNIQYF.

This clone was seen a handful of times. The J gene is TRBJ1-2, the V gene TRBV2; D uncertain. Deletions cut 9 bases from V and 6 bases from J, with 20 bases between. The CDR3 runs 14 residues. Germline V gene lookup returns CDR1 SNHLY and CDR2 FYNNEI. CDR3 bases: TGTGCCAGGATCCCGGAGTCTTGGGGAGATGGCTACACCTTC. It codes for CARIPESWGDGYTF.

This clone was counted once. J is TRBJ1-1 and V is TRBV5-6; D is unclear. The length of the CDR3 is 14 residues. Per the germline V gene, CDR1 is SGHDT and CDR2 is YYEEEE. V was pared by 6 bases and J by 0 bases, with 12 bases between. CDR3 DNA: TGTGCCAGCACCACTAACGGGATGAACACTGAAGCTTTCTTT. Amino acids: CASTTNGMNTEAFF.

The rearrangement uses TRBV7-9 and TRBJ2-7, with D possibly matching TRBD2 (6 bases). The CDR3 length is 13 residues. Germline assignment: CDR1 SEHNR and CDR2 FQNEAQ (reference sequence). The V end was cut by 5 bases, the J end by 3 bases, with 11 bases between. CDR3 nucleotides: TGTGCCAGCAGCCCGGACTATTACTACGAGCAGTACTTC. Protein product: CASSPDYYYEQYF.

V usage is TRBV7-2 and J usage is TRBJ1-1, with a weak D call TRBD1 (6 bases). This CDR3 spans 15 amino acids. With 5 bases removed from V and 5 bases from J, the gap between germline ends came to 18 bases. Germline V gives CDR1 SGHTA, CDR2 FQGNSA. For the CDR3, the DNA is TGTGCCAGCAGCCCCGGGGGGGCAGGGACGACTGAAGCTTTCTTT. Its protein product is CASSPGGAGTTEAFF.

V and J are TRBV6-5 and TRBJ1-2, with TRBD1 matching over 10 bases. Germline V CDR1 and CDR2: MNHEY, SVGAGI. The CDR3 runs to 15 residues. The V gene end was trimmed by 5 bases and the J gene end by 4 bases; junction bases not matched to a gene: 7. The CDR3 DNA reads TGTGCCAGCAGTCCCATGACAGGGGGCGGCTATGGCTACACCTTC. Translated, it gives CASSPMTGGGYGYTF.

Worth noting for this clone: Other DNA sequences in this sample translate to the same CDR3. This rearrangement joins TRBV11-2 to TRBJ1-2; D is undetermined. CDR3 length: 12 residues. Germline V gene data show CDR1 as SGHAT and CDR2 as FQNNGV. V shed 1 base and J shed 7 bases, with 7 bases lying between them. The CDR3 region is CASSLGGGGYTF. CDR3 sequence (DNA): TGTGCCAGCAGCTTAGGCGGAGGTGGCTACACCTTC.

V gene TRBV10-2 combines with J gene TRBJ2-3; 8 nucleotides agree with TRBD2. V shed 7 bases and J 0 bases; nucleotides not matched to a gene: 6. This CDR3 comprises 15 residues. In germline, CDR1 is WSHSY, CDR2 SAAADI. CDR3 sequence reads: CASNYLAGSTDTQYF. The CDR3 DNA follows: TGCGCCAGCAACTATCTAGCGGGTAGCACAGATACGCAGTATTTT.

In DNA, the CDR3 is TGTGCCAGCAGCTTACTAATACGCACAGATACGCAGTATTTT. It specifies CASSLLIRTDTQYF. The chain recombines TRBV11-2 with TRBJ2-3; D gene uncertain. Between the trimmed V and J ends, which lost 2 bases and 1 base, there was a span of 7 bases. CDR1 is SGHAT, CDR2 FQNNGV, per germline. CDR3 length: 14 residues.

The V call is TRBV6-4, the J call TRBJ1-1; D gene unclear. The V gene lost 6 bases and the J gene lost 5 bases, with 16 bases spanning the gap. This CDR3 region has 14 residues. Germline V gives CDR1 MRHNA, CDR2 SNTAGT. CDR3 DNA: TGTGCCAGCAGCCTCGAAGCGGTGGGGACTGAAGCTTTCTTT. Its translation is CASSLEAVGTEAFF.

This clone was seen just once. The V gene is TRBV5-1, the J gene TRBJ1-1; D gene unclear. V was pared by 4 bases and J by 4 bases, with 11 bases between. This CDR3 region has 13 residues. The germline CDR1 and CDR2 sequences are SGHRS and YFSETQ. The DNA of the CDR3 is TGCGCCAGCAGCCTGCGCCATCCCACTGAAGCTTTCTTT. Translating gives CASSLRHPTEAFF.

On this clone: Additional DNA sequences in this sample encode the identical CDR3. This rearrangement joins TRBV30 to TRBJ2-1; TRBD2 might be the D (6 bases). Trimming removed 1 base at V and 2 bases at J, with 6 bases between. Germline CDR1 and CDR2: GTSNPN and SVGIG (reference sequence). This CDR3 comprises 13 residues. CDR3 amino acids: CAWSGGAYNEQFF. The CDR3 nucleotides are TGTGCCTGGAGTGGGGGGGCCTACAATGAGCAGTTCTTC.

The J gene is TRBJ2-7, the V gene TRBV6-1; D ambiguous. This CDR3 has 15 residues. The V gene's germline CDR1 is MNHNS and CDR2 SASEGT. The ends were cut back, 3 bases at V and 0 bases at J, with 12 bases in the middle. The CDR3 spells CASSDRSRSSYEQYF. The CDR3 coding sequence is TGTGCCAGCAGTGATCGGAGCCGAAGCTCCTACGAGCAGTACTTC.

The rearrangement uses TRBV3-1 (or the pseudogene TRBV3-2) and TRBJ2-1; D is undetermined. This CDR3 spans 21 amino acids. Trimming pared 5 bases from V and 0 bases from J, leaving 29 bases between. Germline values: CDR1 LGHDT, CDR2 YNNKEL (reference sequence). As DNA, the CDR3 is TGTGCCAGCAGCTATATTCTGGGCAGCCCCTTCCCACTGTGCTCCTACAATGAGCAGTTCTTC. Its translation: CASSYILGSPFPLCSYNEQFF.

V and J are TRBV3-1 (or the pseudogene TRBV3-2) and TRBJ2-2; TRBD1 matches at 8 bases. Germline-derived CDR1 and CDR2 are LGHDT and YNNKEL (reference sequence). Trimming at V came to 4 bases and at J to 3 bases, leaving 16 bases not matched to a gene. The CDR3 spans 19 residues. The CDR3 region has the DNA TGTGCCAGCAGCCCGGGGCCCCAACAGGGGGTGCGGGACACCGGGGAGCTGTTTTTT. It yields the protein CASSPGPQQGVRDTGELFF.

This sequence joins TRBV6-6 and TRBJ1-1; D may be TRBD1 (6 bases). Trimming cost V 6 bases and J 10 bases, with 15 bases left between them. Germline V lookup: CDR1 MNHNY, CDR2 SVGAGI (reference sequence). This CDR3 is 12 amino acids long. For the CDR3, the DNA is TGTGCCAGCAGCCCCGGGGGGGCGGGAGCTTTCTTT. Translation: CASSPGGAGAFF.

The CDR3 bases are TGTGCCTGGAGTGTGGGACAACCTGGAAACACCATATATTTT. This encodes CAWSVGQPGNTIYF. J is TRBJ1-3 and V is TRBV30, with D perhaps TRBD1 (6 bases). The V gene's germline CDR1 is GTSNPN and CDR2 SVGIG (reference sequence). Trimming took 0 bases from V and 2 from J, leaving 8 bases between them. The CDR3 contains 14 residues.

V and J are TRBV11-1 and TRBJ2-3; D is undetermined. Trimming shortened V by 0 bases and J by 2 bases, and 9 bases separated the two germline ends. The germline V gene has CDR1 SGHAT and CDR2 FQDESV (reference sequence). The CDR3 totals 15 residues. This CDR3 reads CASSLAGQHTDTQYF. Written as DNA, the CDR3 is TGTGCCAGCAGCTTAGCGGGCCAGCACACAGATACGCAGTATTTT.

This chain connects TRBV29-1 to TRBJ2-1, with a possible D match to TRBD1 (5 bases). In germline, CDR1 is SQVTM, CDR2 ANQGSEA. CDR3 length: 15 amino acids. Trimming took off 3 bases at V and 0 bases at J, with 12 bases between the two ends. CDR3 loop: CSVEMDTSSYNEQFF. The CDR3 bases are TGCAGCGTTGAGATGGACACCAGCTCCTACAATGAGCAGTTCTTC.

In DNA form, the CDR3 reads TGTGCCAGCAGACAGGGGGTGAACACTGAAGCTTTCTTT. It codes for CASRQGVNTEAFF. The rearrangement links TRBV6-5 to TRBJ1-1, with 8 bases matching TRBD1. The CDR3 is 13 residues long. The germline CDR1 and CDR2 sequences are MNHEY and SVGAGI. With 6 bases clipped from V and 0 bases from J, the junction kept 0 bases outside the gene matches.